Below, 5 T cell receptor beta chains from the same sample are listed, as sequenced in a study of technical replicates of blood from several donors. Clones were read by immunoSEQ multiplex PCR, and TCRdb kept only the in-frame ones, dropping some. The sample has roughly 100,000 clones, roughly 94% seen once; the top ten hold around 0.3%. Sequencing input: T cells isolated from PBMCs. The source is a human donor in good health.

V gene TRBV19 combines with J gene TRBJ2-7, with 9 nucleotides matching TRBD2. This CDR3 region has 16 residues. CDR1 and CDR2 from the germline V gene are LNHDA and SQIVND (reference sequence). V lost 5 bases to trimming and J lost 2 bases; unmatched junction nucleotides: 10. The CDR3 DNA follows: TGTGCCAGTAGTCCCCATCCAGCGGGAGGAACCTACGAGCAGTACTTC. The encoded protein is CASSPHPAGGTYEQYF. Complete variable domain (other parts from reference TRBV19 and TRBJ2-7): DGGITQSPKYLFRKEGQNVTLSCEQNLNHDAMYWYRQDPGQGLRLIYYSQIVNDFQKGDIAEGYSVSREKKESFPLTVTSAQKNPTAFYLCASSPHPAGGTYEQYFGPGTRLTVT.

The V gene is TRBV28, the J gene TRBJ1-3; D unresolved. The CDR3 consists of 15 residues. CDR1 and CDR2 from the germline V gene are MDHEN and SYDVKM. The V end lost 5 bases, the J end lost 0 bases, and 11 bases lay between the germline ends. The CDR3, as DNA: TGTGCCAGCAGTGTACTATTGCACTCTGGAAACACCATATATTTT. This sequence encodes CASSVLLHSGNTIYF.

The V call is TRBV28, the J call TRBJ2-2, with 8 bases aligning to TRBD1. The CDR3 loop spans 17 amino acids. Germline lookup yields CDR1 MDHEN and CDR2 SYDVKM. V shed 1 base and J 6 bases; nucleotides not matched to a gene: 10. In nucleotides, the CDR3 is TGTGCCAGCAGTTTATACTTCTGGCAGGGGGCGCCCGGGGAGCTGTTTTTT. Translated, it gives CASSLYFWQGAPGELFF.

This chain joins TRBV7-9 and TRBJ2-3; 9 bases are a match to TRBD1. CDR3 length: 16 residues. The V gene's germline CDR1 is SEHNR and CDR2 FQNEAQ (reference sequence). Trimming removed 3 bases from V and 4 bases from J; junction bases left unmatched: 8. CDR3: CASSLPGQGSSDTQYF. The CDR3 DNA reads as TGTGCCAGCAGCTTGCCGGGACAGGGATCGTCAGATACGCAGTATTTT.

CDR3 bases: TGTGCCAGTCGGCCAGGGGGCCATCAGCCCCAGCATTTT. This sequence encodes CASRPGGHQPQHF. V and J are TRBV19 and TRBJ1-5; 8 bases line up with TRBD1. Looked up from germline, CDR1 is LNHDA and CDR2 is SQIVND (reference sequence). The CDR3 length is 13 residues. With 8 bases clipped from V and 5 bases from J, the junction kept 5 bases outside the gene matches.